One sample yielded the 21 T cell receptor beta chains listed below, sequenced in a study of blood T cell repertoires in COVID-19. Assay: immunoSEQ multiplex PCR; the TCRdb copy retains only in-frame clones and omits some. Found here are around 13,000 clones, 80% to 90% of them singletons; the top ten hold 29%. Sequencing used peripheral blood. These receptor sequences come from a human donor in a cohort sampled during active COVID-19.

V and J are TRBV30 and TRBJ1-1; D remains unclear. Trimming cost V 0 bases and J 0 bases, with 14 bases left between them. The CDR3 runs to 16 residues. The V gene's germline CDR1 is GTSNPN and CDR2 SVGIG (reference sequence). The CDR3 nucleotides are TGTGCCTGGAGTGTAATCGGTCTGGAGTTGAACACTGAAGCTTTCTTT. It is translated as CAWSVIGLELNTEAFF.

This clone has more than one count but fewer than ten. This chain uses TRBV9 with TRBJ2-1, with a weak D call TRBD2 (6 bases). This CDR3 has 15 residues. Trimming stripped 0 bases from V and 10 bases from J, with 17 bases between. CDR1 is SGDLS, CDR2 YYNGEE, per germline. The CDR3, as DNA: TGTGCCAGCAGCGTAGCTGGGACTCCAGCTAACGAGCAGTTCTTC. As protein: CASSVAGTPANEQFF.

This clone was recorded only once. The chain uses TRBV11-2 and TRBJ2-2, with 11 bases that match TRBD2. The CDR3 extends over 14 amino acids. After removal of 5 bases from V and 7 bases from J, the junction contained 3 bases not matched to a gene. Germline V gives CDR1 SGHAT, CDR2 FQNNGV. In DNA, the CDR3 is TGTGCCAGCAGCGTCACTAGCGGGAGCGGGGAGCTGTTTTTT. It translates to CASSVTSGSGELFF.

This clone showed up just a few times. The rearrangement uses TRBV3-1 (or the pseudogene TRBV3-2) and TRBJ2-7; D may be TRBD2 (6 bases). The CDR3 runs 13 residues. With 3 bases removed from V and 6 bases from J, the gap between germline ends came to 12 bases. The germline V gene encodes CDR1 LGHDT and CDR2 YNNKEL (reference sequence). The CDR3 protein is CASSHTGSGEQYF. CDR3 DNA: TGTGCCAGCAGCCATACCGGTAGCGGCGAGCAGTACTTC.

This clone was seen only once. The chain carries TRBV9 and TRBJ1-1; D unresolved. The ends were cut back, 4 bases at V and 7 bases at J, with 14 bases in the middle. The V gene's germline CDR1 is SGDLS and CDR2 YYNGEE. This CDR3 has 13 residues. In nucleotides, the CDR3 is TGTGCCAGCAGCACGGAGGGAAGGCGTGAAGCTTTCTTT. Protein: CASSTEGRREAFF.

The gene calls are TRBV5-1 and TRBJ2-3; 7 positions match TRBD1. The germline CDR1 and CDR2 sequences are SGHRS and YFSETQ. The CDR3 extends over 14 amino acids. Trimming removed 2 bases from V and 8 bases from J; junction bases left unmatched: 8. This chain's CDR3 is CASSLEQGESTQYF. The CDR3 nucleotides are TGCGCCAGCAGCTTAGAGCAGGGGGAAAGTACGCAGTATTTT.

The chain links TRBV5-1 to TRBJ2-3, with D possibly being TRBD1 (6 bases). V was trimmed by 2 bases and J by 0 bases, leaving 10 bases between them. The CDR3 is made up of 15 amino acids. From germline, CDR1 is SGHRS and CDR2 YFSETQ. This CDR3 reads CASSFLGGSTDTQYF. The CDR3 DNA is TGCGCCAGCAGCTTCCTAGGGGGTAGCACAGATACGCAGTATTTT.

The CDR3 DNA follows: TGTGCCAGCAGCTCTAACAGGGGATCAGGAAACACCATATATTTT. Translation: CASSSNRGSGNTIYF. J is TRBJ1-3 and V is TRBV5-4, with TRBD1 matching over 7 bases. CDR1 is SGHNT, CDR2 YYREEE, per germline (reference sequence). After removal of 3 bases from V and 4 bases from J, the junction contained 7 bases not matched to a gene. The CDR3 is 15 amino acids.

This clone is deemed medium-sized. This rearrangement joins TRBV4-3 to TRBJ1-2; weak D call: TRBD1 (6 bases). Germline assignment: CDR1 LGHNA and CDR2 YSLEER. The CDR3 covers 14 residues. Trimming pared 3 bases from V and 4 bases from J, leaving 12 bases between. CDR3 bases: TGCGCCAGCAGCCACCCAGGGGTGGGCTATGGCTACACCTTC. Translation: CASSHPGVGYGYTF.

The chain links TRBV7-9 to TRBJ1-2; the D gene is possibly TRBD1 (6 bases). Between the trimmed V and J ends, which lost 0 bases and 1 base, there was a span of 9 bases. The CDR3 consists of 15 residues. The germline CDR1 and CDR2 sequences are SEHNR and FQNEAQ (reference sequence). This CDR3 reads CASSLARGNNYGYTF. CDR3 nucleotide sequence: TGTGCCAGCAGCTTAGCCAGGGGAAATAACTATGGCTACACCTTC.

The chain uses TRBV2 and TRBJ2-3; D perhaps matches TRBD2 (7 bases). CDR3 length equals 14 residues. Germline CDR1 and CDR2: SNHLY and FYNNEI. V dropped 7 bases and J dropped 3 bases, with 14 bases sitting between them. The CDR3 is CASTSRGGTDTQYF. CDR3 sequence (DNA): TGTGCCAGCACCTCAAGGGGGGGAACAGATACGCAGTATTTT.

The chain is built from TRBV5-1 and TRBJ1-2; TRBD1 aligns across 12 bases. Germline loops: CDR1 SGHRS, CDR2 YFSETQ. The CDR3 sequence is 16 residues long. The trim removed 4 bases at V and 7 bases at J, leaving 11 bases unmatched. CDR3 nucleotide sequence: TGCGCCAGCAGCACCGGGACAGGGGGCGAAGGAAGTGGCTACACCTTC. This encodes CASSTGTGGEGSGYTF.

The rearrangement uses TRBV6-5 and TRBJ2-3; possible D gene TRBD1, 5 bases. Per the germline V gene, CDR1 is MNHEY and CDR2 is SVGAGI. V gave up 6 bases and J gave up 4 bases, with 17 bases separating them. The CDR3 has 15 residues. This chain's CDR3 is CASSYQGATADTQYF. CDR3 sequence (DNA): TGTGCCAGCAGCTACCAGGGTGCAACTGCAGATACGCAGTATTTT.

The chain couples TRBV2 to TRBJ2-3, with no clear D. Germline CDR1 SNHLY, CDR2 FYNNEI. The CDR3 spans 11 residues. V was pared by 8 bases and J by 2 bases, with 5 bases between. DNA for the CDR3: TGTGCCAGCGTACTCACAGATACGCAGTATTTT. Its protein product is CASVLTDTQYF.

The rearrangement links TRBV6-6 to TRBJ2-5; D might be TRBD2 (6 bases). The CDR3 runs 13 residues. Trimming left V 6 bases short and J 2 bases short, with 10 bases between. Germline V gene data show CDR1 as MNHNY and CDR2 as SVGAGI (reference sequence). This CDR3 reads CASRRGIQETQYF. The CDR3 DNA is TGTGCCAGCAGGCGCGGGATACAAGAGACCCAGTACTTC.

This clone occurred once. The V call is TRBV9, the J call TRBJ1-5; the D gene is possibly TRBD1 (6 bases). The CDR3 covers 15 residues. Trimming cost V 0 bases and J 6 bases, with 13 bases left between them. The germline V gene has CDR1 SGDLS and CDR2 YYNGEE. Here the CDR3 DNA reads TGTGCCAGCAGCGTAGGGCAGGGGAAGGGTCAGCCCCAGCATTTT. Encoded protein: CASSVGQGKGQPQHF.

The chain has TRBV19 and TRBJ2-3; D not certain. Germline V gene data show CDR1 as LNHDA and CDR2 as SQIVND (reference sequence). V lost 1 base, J lost 6 bases, and 8 bases lay in between. The CDR3 totals 13 residues. Here the CDR3 DNA reads TGTGCCAGTAGTATAGTAGTCGCGGATACGCAGTATTTT. This translates into CASSIVVADTQYF.

The chain recombines TRBV5-1 with TRBJ1-2; D is undetermined. V lost 3 bases to trimming and J lost 8 bases, with 14 bases between them. Germline loops: CDR1 SGHRS, CDR2 YFSETQ. The CDR3 is 13 residues long. The CDR3 coding sequence is TGCGCCAGCAGCTCCTCCGGTGAACTGGGCTACACCTTC. Protein sequence: CASSSSGELGYTF.

The chain employs TRBV6-5 and TRBJ1-2, with D uncertain. The CDR3 sequence is 13 residues long. Trimming stripped 4 bases from V and 4 bases from J, with 10 bases between. Per germline, CDR1 MNHEY and CDR2 SVGAGI. CDR3 in amino acids: CASSSGILYGYTF. In DNA, the CDR3 is TGTGCCAGCAGTTCCGGGATCCTCTATGGCTACACCTTC.

The chain uses TRBV30 and TRBJ1-6; no firm D call. This CDR3 comprises 13 residues. CDR1 and CDR2 (germline): GTSNPN, SVGIG (reference sequence). Trimming cost V 2 bases and J 7 bases, with 9 bases left between them. CDR3: CAWSSGWNSPLHF. The DNA for the CDR3 is TGTGCCTGGAGTTCGGGGTGGAATTCACCCCTCCACTTT.

The J gene is TRBJ2-1, the V gene TRBV7-3, with TRBD2 matching over 7 bases. The CDR3 runs to 16 residues. V was clipped by 4 bases and J by 6 bases; unmatched bases: 12. Germline CDR1 and CDR2: SGHTA and FQGTGA. CDR3 region: CASSWRAGGSPNEQFF. The CDR3 region has the DNA TGTGCCAGCAGCTGGAGGGCGGGCGGGAGCCCCAATGAGCAGTTCTTC.